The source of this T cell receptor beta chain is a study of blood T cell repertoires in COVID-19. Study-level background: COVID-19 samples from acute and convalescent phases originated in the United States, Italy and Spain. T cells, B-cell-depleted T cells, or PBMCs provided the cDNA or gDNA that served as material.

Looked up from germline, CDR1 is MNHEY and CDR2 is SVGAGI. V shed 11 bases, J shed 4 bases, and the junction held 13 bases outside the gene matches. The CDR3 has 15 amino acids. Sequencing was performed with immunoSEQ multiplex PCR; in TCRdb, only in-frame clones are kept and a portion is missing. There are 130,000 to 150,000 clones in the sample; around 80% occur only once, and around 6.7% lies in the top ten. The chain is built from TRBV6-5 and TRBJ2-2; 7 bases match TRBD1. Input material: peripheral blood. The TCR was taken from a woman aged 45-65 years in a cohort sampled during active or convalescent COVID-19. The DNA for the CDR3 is TGTGCCGGTTTATCTACAGGGGTGCGCACCGGGGAGCTGTTTTTT. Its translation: CAGLSTGVRTGELFF.